These T cell receptor beta chains were read from a single sample in a study of blood T cell repertoires in COVID-19. Libraries were prepared by immunoSEQ multiplex PCR; TCRdb keeps only in-frame clonotypes and omits some of them. The table records 85,000 to 100,000 clones, more than 75% of them present only once. The sequenced sample was peripheral blood. The receptors originated from a human donor in a cohort sampled during active COVID-19. The CDR3 runs from the conserved cysteine through the conserved F or W. The D gene is left open where the match is weak. Some rows have no size entry. The others give once, few or many, or a class for an expanded clone.

size | J | V | D | DNA | CDR3
NA | TRBJ2-5 | TRBV2 | NA | TGTGCCAGCAGTGAGTCCCACCCCGTAGAGTGGACCCAGTACTTC | CASSESHPVEWTQYF
NA | TRBJ1-4 | TRBV11-2 | NA | TGTGCCAGCAGCTTAGGACAAAATGAAAAACTGTTTTTT | CASSLGQNEKLFF
NA | TRBJ2-7 | TRBV7-3 | TRBD2 | TGTGCCAGCAGTAGCGGGACCCTTTCCGAGCAGTACTTC | CASSSGTLSEQYF
NA | TRBJ2-7 | TRBV7-3 | TRBD2 | TGTGCCAGCAGCCCGTATGCAGCGGGGGCCTACGAGCAGTACTTC | CASSPYAAGAYEQYF
NA | TRBJ2-5 | TRBV30 | NA | TGTGCCTGGAGCGGGACTGACCAAGAGACCCAGTACTTC | CAWSGTDQETQYF
NA | TRBJ2-5 | TRBV10-3 | NA | TGTGCCATCAGCGGAGGGCCTCAGGGATCCCAAGAGACCCAGTACTTC | CAISGGPQGSQETQYF
few | TRBJ1-4 | TRBV27 | TRBD1 | TGTTGTCGCCCCAGCAGGGGGATTAATGAAAAACTGTTTTTT | CCRPSRGINEKLFF
NA | TRBJ1-1 | TRBV5-4 | TRBD1 | TGTGCCAGCAGCAAGCCGGGACAGCCGAACACTGAAGCTTTCTTT | CASSKPGQPNTEAFF
NA | TRBJ1-5 | TRBV5-6 | TRBD1 | TGTGCCAGCAGCTACGTCTCAGGGGGAGGTCAGCCCCAGCATTTT | CASSYVSGGGQPQHF
NA | TRBJ1-1 | TRBV3-1/TRBV3-2 | NA | TGTGCCAGCAGCCGTGCAGTGAACACTGAAGCTTTCTTT | CASSRAVNTEAFF
NA | TRBJ1-3 | TRBV12-5 | NA | TGTGCTAGTGGTTCCCCAGGGGGAAACACCATATATTTT | CASGSPGGNTIYF